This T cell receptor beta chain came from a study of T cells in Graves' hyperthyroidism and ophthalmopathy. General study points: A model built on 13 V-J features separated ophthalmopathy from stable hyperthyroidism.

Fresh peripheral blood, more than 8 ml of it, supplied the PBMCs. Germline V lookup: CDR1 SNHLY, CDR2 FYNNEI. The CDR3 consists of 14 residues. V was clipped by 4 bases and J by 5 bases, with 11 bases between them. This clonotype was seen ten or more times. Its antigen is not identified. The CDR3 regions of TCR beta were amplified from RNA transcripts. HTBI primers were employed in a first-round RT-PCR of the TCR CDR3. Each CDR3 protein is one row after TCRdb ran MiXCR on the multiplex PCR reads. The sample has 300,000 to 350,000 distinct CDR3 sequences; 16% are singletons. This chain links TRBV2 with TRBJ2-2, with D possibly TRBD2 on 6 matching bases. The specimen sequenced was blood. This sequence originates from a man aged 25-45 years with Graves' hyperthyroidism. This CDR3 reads CASSVAEGTGELFF. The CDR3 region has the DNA TGTGCCAGCAGTGTAGCGGAGGGGACCGGGGAGCTGTTTTTT. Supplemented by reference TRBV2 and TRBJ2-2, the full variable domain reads EPEVTQTPSHQVTQMGQEVILRCVPISNHLYFYWYRQILGQKVEFLVSFYNNEISEKSEIFDDQFSVERPDGSNFTLKIRSTKLEDSAMYFCASSVAEGTGELFFGEGSRLTVL.